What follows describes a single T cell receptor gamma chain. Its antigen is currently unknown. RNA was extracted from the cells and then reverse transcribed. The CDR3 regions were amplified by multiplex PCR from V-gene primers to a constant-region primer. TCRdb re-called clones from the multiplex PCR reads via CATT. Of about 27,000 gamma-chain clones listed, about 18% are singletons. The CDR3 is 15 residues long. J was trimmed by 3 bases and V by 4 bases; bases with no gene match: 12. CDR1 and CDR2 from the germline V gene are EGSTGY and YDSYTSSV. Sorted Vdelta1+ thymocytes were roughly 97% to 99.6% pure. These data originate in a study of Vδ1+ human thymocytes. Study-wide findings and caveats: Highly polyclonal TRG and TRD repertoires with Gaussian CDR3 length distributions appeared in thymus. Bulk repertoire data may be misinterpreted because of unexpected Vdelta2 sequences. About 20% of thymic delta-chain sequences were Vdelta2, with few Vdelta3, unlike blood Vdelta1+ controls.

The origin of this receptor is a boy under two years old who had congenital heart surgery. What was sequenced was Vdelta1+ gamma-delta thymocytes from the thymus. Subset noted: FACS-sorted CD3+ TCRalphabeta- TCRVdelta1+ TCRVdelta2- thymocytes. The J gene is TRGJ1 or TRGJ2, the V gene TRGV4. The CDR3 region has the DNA TGTGCCACCTGGGACCGAGTGGGGGTTTATTATAAGAAACTCTTT. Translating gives CATWDRVGVYYKKLF.